The 7 T cell receptor beta chains below were found in one sample sequenced in a study of T cell responses to AZD1222 COVID-19 vaccine. Libraries were prepared by immunoSEQ multiplex PCR; TCRdb keeps only in-frame clonotypes and omits some of them. Of under 150,000 clones in the sample, roughly nine tenths were seen once. The specimen comprised peripheral blood, sampled 28 days after the second AZD1222 dose. The receptors here all came from an adult who received the AZD1222 COVID-19 vaccine.

This chain joins TRBV24-1 and TRBJ2-3; 9 bases are shared with TRBD1. From germline, CDR1 is KGHDR and CDR2 SFDVKD. The CDR3 contains 13 residues. V lost 8 bases and J lost 4; bases outside the gene matches: 3. CDR3 region: CATKGQGADTQYF. The CDR3 DNA reads TGTGCCACCAAGGGACAGGGTGCAGATACGCAGTATTTT.

J is TRBJ2-5 and V is TRBV7-2; 10 bases are a match to TRBD1. Germline CDR1 reads SGHTA; CDR2 reads FQGNSA. This CDR3 has 15 residues. With 1 base clipped from V and 5 bases from J, the junction kept 4 bases outside the gene matches. CDR3 bases: TGTGCCAGCAGCTTAGGGACAGGGGGGTGGGAGACCCAGTACTTC. Protein: CASSLGTGGWETQYF.

Here the CDR3 reads CASNKGLVRDAYGYTF. DNA for the CDR3: TGTGCCAGCAACAAGGGTTTGGTAAGGGATGCCTATGGCTACACCTTC. The chain employs TRBV6-6 and TRBJ1-2; D is unresolved. The germline V and J ends were trimmed by 7 bases and 4 bases, with 22 bases remaining between them. This CDR3 comprises 16 residues. Germline V lookup: CDR1 MNHNY, CDR2 SVGAGI (reference sequence).

The chain carries TRBV25-1 and TRBJ1-6; tentative D call: TRBD1 (5 bases). Trimming pared 8 bases from V and 0 bases from J, leaving 17 bases between. The CDR3 consists of 17 residues. Germline-derived CDR1 and CDR2 are MGHDK and SYGVNS. The CDR3 DNA reads TGTGCCAGCGAGGGACCGCGAAGGAGCTCCTATAATTCACCCCTCCACTTT. This translates into CASEGPRRSSYNSPLHF.

This clone is a singleton in its sample. The gene calls are TRBV10-3 and TRBJ2-6; D gene ambiguous. The length of the CDR3 is 14 residues. Germline V gene sequence: CDR1 ENHRY, CDR2 SYGVKD. The V gene lost 11 bases and the J gene lost 3 bases, with 14 bases spanning the gap. CDR3 sequence (DNA): TGTGCCGTCGCCGTAAGTCTTGGGGCCAACGTCCTGACTTTC. Protein sequence: CAVAVSLGANVLTF.

CDR3 in amino acids: CASGVQGYEQYF. CDR3 DNA sequence: TGTGCCAGCGGAGTACAGGGATACGAGCAGTACTTC. V gene TRBV5-6 combines with J gene TRBJ2-7; maybe TRBD1 (6 bases). The V gene's germline CDR1 is SGHDT and CDR2 YYEEEE. Trimming removed 7 bases at V and 4 bases at J, with 12 bases between. This CDR3 is built from 12 residues.

This sequence joins TRBV7-9 and TRBJ2-6, with a tentative D call TRBD1 (5 bases). Per the germline V gene, CDR1 is SEHNR and CDR2 is FQNEAQ (reference sequence). This CDR3 region has 16 residues. The ends were cut back, 0 bases at V and 1 base at J, with 7 bases in the middle. The CDR3 coding sequence is TGTGCCAGCAGCTTAGCTGACAGATCTGGGGCCAACGTCCTGACTTTC. This sequence encodes CASSLADRSGANVLTF.